This TCR beta chain was retrieved from a study of blood T cell repertoires in COVID-19. Profiling relied on immunoSEQ multiplex PCR, and the TCRdb table lists in-frame clones only, not all of them. The table includes roughly 250,000 clones, 80% to 90% detected once. The germline CDR1 and CDR2 sequences are SGHRS and YFSETQ. The CDR3 sequence is 17 residues long. J lost 0 bases, V lost 2 bases, and 8 bases had no gene match. Material for sequencing was peripheral blood. This clonotype originated in a woman between 25 and 40 years old with COVID-19, enrolled during active disease. The V and J genes are TRBV5-1 and TRBJ2-3; 8 bases are a match to TRBD2. The DNA for the CDR3 is TGCGCCAGCAGCTTTCTAGCGGGTTATGCTAGCACAGATACGCAGTATTTT. This sequence encodes CASSFLAGYASTDTQYF.